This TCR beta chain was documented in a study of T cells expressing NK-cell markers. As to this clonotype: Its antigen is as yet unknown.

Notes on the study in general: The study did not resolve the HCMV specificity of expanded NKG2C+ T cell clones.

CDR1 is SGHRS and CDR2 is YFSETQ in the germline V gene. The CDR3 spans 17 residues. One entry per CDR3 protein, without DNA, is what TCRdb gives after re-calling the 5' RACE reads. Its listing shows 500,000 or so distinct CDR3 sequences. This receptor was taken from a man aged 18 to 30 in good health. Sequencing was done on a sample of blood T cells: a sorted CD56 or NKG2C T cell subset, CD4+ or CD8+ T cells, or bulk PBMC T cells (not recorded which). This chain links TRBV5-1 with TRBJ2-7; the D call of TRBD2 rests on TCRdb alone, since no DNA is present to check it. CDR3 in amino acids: CASSAALAGGNSYEQYF.